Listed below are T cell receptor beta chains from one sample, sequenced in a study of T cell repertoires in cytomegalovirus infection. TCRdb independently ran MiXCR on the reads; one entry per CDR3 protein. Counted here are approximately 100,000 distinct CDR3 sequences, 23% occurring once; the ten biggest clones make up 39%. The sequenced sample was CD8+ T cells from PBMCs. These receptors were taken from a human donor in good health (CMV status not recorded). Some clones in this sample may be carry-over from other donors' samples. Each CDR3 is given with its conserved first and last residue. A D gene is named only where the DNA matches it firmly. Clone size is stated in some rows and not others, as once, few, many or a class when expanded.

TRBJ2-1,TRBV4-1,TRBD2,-,TGCGCCAGCAGCCAAGATTTTACCTGGGCGGGAGCGACCTACAATGAGCAGTTCTTC,CASSQDFTWAGATYNEQFF
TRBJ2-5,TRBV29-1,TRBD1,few,TGCAGCGTTGAAGGAGGGGACAGGGGCCTACAAGAGACCCAGTACTTC,CSVEGGDRGLQETQYF
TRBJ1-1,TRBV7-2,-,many,TGTGCCAGCAGCTTATATAACACTGAAGCTTTCTTT,CASSLYNTEAFF
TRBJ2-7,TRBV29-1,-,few,TGCAGCGTGGAAGACAGAGAACCCTACGAGCAGTACTTC,CSVEDREPYEQYF
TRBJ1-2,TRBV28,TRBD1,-,TGTGCCAGCAGTTTCCCCGGGGACAGGGATGATGGCTACACCTTC,CASSFPGDRDDGYTF
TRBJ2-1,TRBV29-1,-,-,TGCAGCGTGCCCGCGCGGAATGAGCAGTTCTTC,CSVPARNEQFF
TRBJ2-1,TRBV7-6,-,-,TGTGCCAGCAGCTTAGTAGGCCAGGGGACCCACAATGAGCAGTTCTTC,CASSLVGQGTHNEQFF
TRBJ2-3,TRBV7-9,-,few,TGTGCCAGCAGCCCGGACAGTCTTGGAGATACGCAGTATTTT,CASSPDSLGDTQYF
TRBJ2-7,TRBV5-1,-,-,TGCGCCAGCAGCGAGGCCGGGATCTTCTCCTACGAGCAGTACTTC,CASSEAGIFSYEQYF
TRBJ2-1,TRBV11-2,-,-,TGTGCCAGCAGCTTGGCCGGGACTGGATCCTACAATGAGCAGTTCTTC,CASSLAGTGSYNEQFF
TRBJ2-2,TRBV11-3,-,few,TGTGCCAGCAGCTTAAGGGGGAACACCGGGGAGCTGTTTTTT,CASSLRGNTGELFF
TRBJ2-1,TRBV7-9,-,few,TGTGCCAGCAGCTTAGTGCACAATGAGCAGTTCTTC,CASSLVHNEQFF
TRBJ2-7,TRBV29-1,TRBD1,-,TGCAGCGTTGAGGGACAGCGAATTGGCGAGCAGTACTTC,CSVEGQRIGEQYF
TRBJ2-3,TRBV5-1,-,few,TGCGCCAGCAGTCCTCGGGCAGGGGGGATAGATACGCAGTATTTT,CASSPRAGGIDTQYF
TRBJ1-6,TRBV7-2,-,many,TGTGCCAGCAGCTTAGCGCAGGAGTTAAAAGTTCCACCCCTCCACTTT,CASSLAQELKVPPLHF
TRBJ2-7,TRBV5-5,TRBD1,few,TGTGCCAGCAGCCCGGACAGGGTGGATGGCGAGCAGTACTTC,CASSPDRVDGEQYF
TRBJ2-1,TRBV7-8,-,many,TGTGCCAGCAGCTTAGTCGGCTCGATGAGCTCCTACAATGAGCAGTTCTTC,CASSLVGSMSSYNEQFF
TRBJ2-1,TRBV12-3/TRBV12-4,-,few,TGTGCCAGCAGTTTCGTGGGGTCCTCCTACAATGAGCAGTTCTTC,CASSFVGSSYNEQFF
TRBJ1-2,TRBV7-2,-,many,TGTGCCAGCAGCCGGGGACGGAACTATGGCTACACCTTC,CASSRGRNYGYTF
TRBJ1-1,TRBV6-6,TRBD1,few,TGTGCCAGCACCCCGGACAGGGGACGCGAAGCTTTCTTT,CASTPDRGREAFF
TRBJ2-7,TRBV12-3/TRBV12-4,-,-,TGTGCCAGCAGTCTCGGCAGGACAGTCTACGAGCAGTACTTC,CASSLGRTVYEQYF
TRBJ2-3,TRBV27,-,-,TGTGCCAGCAGTTTATACAGCTACACAGATACGCAGTATTTT,CASSLYSYTDTQYF
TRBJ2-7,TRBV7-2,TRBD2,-,TGTGCCAGCAGCTGGGGACTAGCGGTTTACGAGCAGTACTTC,CASSWGLAVYEQYF
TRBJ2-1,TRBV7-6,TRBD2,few,TGTGCCAGCAGTTGGCCCGGGACTAGCGGGAGCAATGAGCAGTTCTTC,CASSWPGTSGSNEQFF
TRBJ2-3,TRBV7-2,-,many,TGTGCCAGCAGCCCGGACGGCACAGATACGCAGTATTTT,CASSPDGTDTQYF
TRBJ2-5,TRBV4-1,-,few,TGCGCCAGCAGCCAAGACACGGGACCCCTCCAAGAGACCCAGTACTTC,CASSQDTGPLQETQYF
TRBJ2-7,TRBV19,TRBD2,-,TGTGCCAGTAGTATAGATTTTCTAGCGGGGAGCTACGAGCAGTACTTC,CASSIDFLAGSYEQYF
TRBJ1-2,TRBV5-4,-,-,TGTGCCAGCAGCTTGGGCCGGGGTGTTGATGGCTACACCTTC,CASSLGRGVDGYTF
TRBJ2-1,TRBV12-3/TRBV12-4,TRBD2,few,TGTGCCAGCAGTTCTAGCGGGAGGGCCTACGAGCAGTTCTTC,CASSSSGRAYEQFF
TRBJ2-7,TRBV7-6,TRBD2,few,TGTGCCAGCAGCCCTAGTGTCGGGAGGGCCTCCTACGAGCAGTACTTC,CASSPSVGRASYEQYF
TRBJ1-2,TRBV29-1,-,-,TGCAGCGTTGATTCAGGGGAAAAGGATGGCTACACCTTC,CSVDSGEKDGYTF
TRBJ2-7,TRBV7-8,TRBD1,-,TGTGCCAGCAGCTTAAGGCCCCAGGGGGAGATCGACGAGCAGTACTTC,CASSLRPQGEIDEQYF
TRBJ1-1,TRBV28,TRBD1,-,TGTGCCAGCAACCAAGGACCCGGGACAGGGGGGACTGAAGCTTTCTTT,CASNQGPGTGGTEAFF
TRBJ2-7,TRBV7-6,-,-,TGTGCCAGCAGCCACGTCGGTGGGTACGAGCAGTACTTC,CASSHVGGYEQYF
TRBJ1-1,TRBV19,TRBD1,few,TGTGCCAGTAGTGGACGACAGGGGGCCTCTGAAGCTTTCTTT,CASSGRQGASEAFF
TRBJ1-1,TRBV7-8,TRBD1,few,TGTGCCAGCAGCTTTGGTAGAAACAGGGGGCAAGGGACTGAAGCTTTCTTT,CASSFGRNRGQGTEAFF
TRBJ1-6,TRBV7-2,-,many,TGTGCCAGCAGCTTTATCCGGGGGCAGCGATCACCCCTCCACTTT,CASSFIRGQRSPLHF
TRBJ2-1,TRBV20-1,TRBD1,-,TGCAGTGCTAGTCGTTTCGGGACAGGGTACGACAATGAGCAGTTCTTC,CSASRFGTGYDNEQFF
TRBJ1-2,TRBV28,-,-,TGTGCCAGCAGTCGGACCAGTGGCTACACCTTC,CASSRTSGYTF
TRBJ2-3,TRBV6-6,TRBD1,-,TGTGCCAGCAGTTTCCGGGACAGAAGACAAACAGATACGCAGTATTTT,CASSFRDRRQTDTQYF
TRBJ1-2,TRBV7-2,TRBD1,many,TGTGCCAGCAGCCCCACAGGGGGATACGGCTACACCTTC,CASSPTGGYGYTF
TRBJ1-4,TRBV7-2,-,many,TGTGCCAGCAGCTTAGCCCTGTACGAGAAACTGTTTTTT,CASSLALYEKLFF
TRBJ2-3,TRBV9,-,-,TGTGCCAGCAGCAAAATCGGGAGTGAAACAGATACGCAGTATTTT,CASSKIGSETDTQYF
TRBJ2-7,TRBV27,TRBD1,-,TGTGCCAGCGGATACCGGGACAGGCGAACCTACGAGCAGTACTTC,CASGYRDRRTYEQYF
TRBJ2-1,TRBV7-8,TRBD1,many,TGTGCCAGCAGCCAGAGGGACAGGGTGAATGAGCAGTTCTTC,CASSQRDRVNEQFF
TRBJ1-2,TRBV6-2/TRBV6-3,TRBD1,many,TGTGCCAGCAGTTACCTGGGACAGGGAGCAAGCTATGGCTACACCTTC,CASSYLGQGASYGYTF
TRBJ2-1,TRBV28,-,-,TGTGCCAGCAGTTTATACCGCTACGAGCAGTTCTTC,CASSLYRYEQFF
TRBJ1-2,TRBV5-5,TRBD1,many,TGTGCCAGCAGCTTGGGACAGGGGGCTGGAGACTATGGCTACACCTTC,CASSLGQGAGDYGYTF
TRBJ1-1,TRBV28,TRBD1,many,TGTGCCAGCGCAGGGGGGGCCAAACTCGGCGGGGCTTTCTTT,CASAGGAKLGGAFF
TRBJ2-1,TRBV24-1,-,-,TGTGCCACCAGTGATTTACCTAGCAGCAATGAGCAGTTCTTC,CATSDLPSSNEQFF
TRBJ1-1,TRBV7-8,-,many,TGTGCCAGCAGCCCAGCGGGAAGGGGTGCGACTGAAGCTTTCTTT,CASSPAGRGATEAFF
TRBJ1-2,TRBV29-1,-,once,TGCAGCGCAACCATGCTTGGTCCCTATGGCTACACCTTC,CSATMLGPYGYTF
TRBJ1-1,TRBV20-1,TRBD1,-,TGCAGTGCTTGGGGGGACAGGGGGAACGTCATGAACACTGAAGCTTTCTTT,CSAWGDRGNVMNTEAFF
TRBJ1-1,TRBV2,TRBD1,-,TGTGCCATCTCGACAGGGGCTGAAGCTTTCTTT,CAISTGAEAFF
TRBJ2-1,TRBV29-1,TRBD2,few,TGCAGCGCCGGTCCCGCGGCGGGGGATGAGCAGTTCTTC,CSAGPAAGDEQFF